Shown below are 14 T cell receptor beta chains from a single sample sequenced in a study of blood T cell repertoires in COVID-19. Sequenced by immunoSEQ multiplex PCR; TCRdb stores in-frame clones only, minus some. The table records hundreds of thousands of clones, just under 90% of them present only once. What was sequenced was peripheral blood. Receptors originate from a woman aged 18-29 years with acute or convalescent COVID-19.

The rearrangement uses TRBV19 and TRBJ1-4, with D possibly matching TRBD1 (6 bases). The CDR3 is made up of 14 amino acids. Germline CDR1 LNHDA, CDR2 SQIVND (reference sequence). Trimming pared 5 bases from V and 8 bases from J, leaving 15 bases between. CDR3: CASSFPNRDEKLFF. The CDR3 DNA sequence: TGTGCCAGTAGTTTTCCAAACAGGGACGAAAAACTGTTTTTT.

The gene calls are TRBV29-1 and TRBJ1-1, with D possibly being TRBD1 (6 bases). V was clipped by 5 bases and J by 3 bases, with 10 bases between them. The CDR3 spans 12 residues. From germline, CDR1 is SQVTM and CDR2 ANQGSEA. CDR3 in amino acids: CSVYRVYTEAFF. The CDR3 DNA reads as TGCAGCGTTTACAGGGTTTACACTGAAGCTTTCTTT.

The CDR3 nucleotides read TGTGCCTGGAGTCTAGGGGGCTTGGGGGAGCTGTTTTTT. Protein: CAWSLGGLGELFF. This chain uses TRBV30 with TRBJ2-2, with 7 nucleotides matching TRBD1. The CDR3 covers 13 residues. Germline trimming cut 2 bases from V and 8 bases from J; bases unmatched to any gene: 5. Looked up from germline, CDR1 is GTSNPN and CDR2 is SVGIG (reference sequence).

The chain uses TRBV3-1 (or the pseudogene TRBV3-2) and TRBJ1-6; TRBD1 matches 8 bases. This CDR3 comprises 19 residues. Trimming removed 1 base from V and 4 bases from J; junction bases left unmatched: 12. Germline V lookup: CDR1 LGHDT, CDR2 YNNKEL (reference sequence). In DNA, the CDR3 is TGTGCCAGCAGCCAAGGGGAGGCCCGGGACAGGAGTTATAATTCACCCCTCCACTTT. This codes for CASSQGEARDRSYNSPLHF.

The chain carries TRBV10-3 and TRBJ2-3, with D possibly TRBD2 on 6 matching bases. V was shortened by 6 bases and J by 0 bases, with 10 bases between the two germline ends. Per germline, CDR1 ENHRY and CDR2 SYGVKD. CDR3 length equals 14 residues. CDR3 nucleotide sequence: TGTGCCATCAGGTGGGGGGTAAGCACAGATACGCAGTATTTT. It encodes CAIRWGVSTDTQYF.

This clone was detected a few times. The chain employs TRBV30 and TRBJ1-6, with 7 positions matching TRBD1. V lost 3 bases, J lost 8 bases, and 10 bases stayed unmatched. The CDR3 loop spans 15 amino acids. CDR1 and CDR2 from the germline V gene are GTSNPN and SVGIG (reference sequence). The CDR3, as DNA: TGTGCCTGGAGCTCCGGGACAGTTTTTTATTCACCCCTCCACTTT. This sequence encodes CAWSSGTVFYSPLHF.

In its sample, this clone was seen a few times. The chain combines TRBV7-9 with TRBJ1-2, with D tentatively TRBD1 (5 bases). The CDR3 totals 13 residues. Germline V gives CDR1 SEHNR, CDR2 FQNEAQ (reference sequence). With 1 base removed from V and 4 bases from J, the gap between germline ends came to 7 bases. CDR3 protein: CASSLVGGYGYTF. The CDR3 DNA follows: TGTGCCAGCAGCTTAGTCGGGGGCTATGGCTACACCTTC.

The genes are TRBV5-1 and TRBJ2-1, with 15 bases matching TRBD2. The CDR3 has 19 residues. V lost 4 bases to trimming and J lost 2 bases; unmatched junction nucleotides: 10. Germline V gene data show CDR1 as SGHRS and CDR2 as YFSETQ. Here the CDR3 reads CASSLRGLAGGPAYNEQFF. The CDR3 DNA is TGCGCCAGCAGCCTGAGGGGACTAGCGGGGGGTCCCGCCTACAATGAGCAGTTCTTC.

This chain connects TRBV19 to TRBJ2-7, with TRBD1 matching over 7 bases. Germline assignment: CDR1 LNHDA and CDR2 SQIVND (reference sequence). This CDR3 has 13 amino acids. The trim removed 4 bases at V and 3 bases at J, leaving 3 bases unmatched. CDR3 DNA: TGTGCCAGTAGTAGGAGACAGGGCTACGAGCAGTACTTC. It yields the protein CASSRRQGYEQYF.

The chain has TRBV25-1 and TRBJ1-1; the match to TRBD1 covers 7 bases. The germline gives CDR1 MGHDK, CDR2 SYGVNS. V dropped 3 bases and J dropped 6; count of bases not matched to a gene: 1. CDR3 length equals 12 residues. The CDR3 DNA is TGTGCCAGCAGTGAGACAGGGCCTGAAGCTTTCTTT. It translates to CASSETGPEAFF.

This clone appeared once. The rearrangement uses TRBV2 and TRBJ1-3; the D is unclear. Germline V gene sequence: CDR1 SNHLY, CDR2 FYNNEI. CDR3 length: 10 amino acids. V was clipped by 8 bases and J by 4 bases, with 3 bases between them. This CDR3 is CASRGNTIYF. The DNA for the CDR3 is TGTGCCAGCCGGGGAAACACCATATATTTT.

The chain is built from TRBV11-2 and TRBJ1-5; no firm D call. V was trimmed by 1 base and J by 1 base, leaving 5 bases between them. The CDR3 spans 14 residues. The germline V gene encodes CDR1 SGHAT and CDR2 FQNNGV. The CDR3 spells CASSLGSSNQPQHF. CDR3 in DNA: TGTGCCAGCAGCTTAGGTTCGAGCAATCAGCCCCAGCATTTT.

The CDR3 DNA sequence: TGCGCCAGCAGCCAAGGGGACAGGGTCTATGGCTACACCTTC. It translates to CASSQGDRVYGYTF. The rearrangement uses TRBV4-3 and TRBJ1-2; 9 bases fit TRBD1. There are 14 residues in the CDR3. Germline V gene data show CDR1 as LGHNA and CDR2 as YSLEER. V was clipped by 1 base and J by 4 bases; unmatched bases: 1.

This chain joins TRBV12-5 and TRBJ1-3; 8 positions match TRBD1. This CDR3 region has 14 residues. Germline V gives CDR1 LGHNT, CDR2 FRNRAP. The junction had 3 bases not matched to a gene; V was cut back by 6 bases and J by 2 bases. The CDR3 reads CASGLTGAGNTIYF. CDR3 nucleotides: TGTGCTAGTGGGCTGACAGGGGCTGGAAACACCATATATTTT. Full variable domain (remainder filled in from reference TRBV12-5 and TRBJ1-3): DARVTQTPRHKVTEMGQEVTMRCQPILGHNTVFWYRQTMMQGLELLAYFRNRAPLDDSGMPKDRFSAEMPDATLATLKIQPSEPRDSAVYFCASGLTGAGNTIYFGEGSWLTVV.